This T cell receptor beta chain was observed in a study of blood T cell repertoires in COVID-19. Study summary: COVID-19 samples collected from the United States, Italy and Spain covered acute and convalescent phases. Sources were T cells, B-cell-depleted T cells, or PBMCs; the material itself was cDNA or gDNA.

V was trimmed by 2 bases and J by 6 bases, leaving 12 bases between them. CDR1 SGDLS and CDR2 YYNGEE come from the germline V gene. This CDR3 contains 14 residues. Original processing notes: For nucleated cells, counts were estimated from reference gene primer amplification. The protocol was immunoSEQ multiplex PCR, while the TCRdb copy is restricted to in-frame clones and leaves out a portion. V, J and clone size derive from that table, while D and trimming were established from the DNA sequence. The data hold more than 85,000 clones, with about 85% observed a single time. What was sequenced was peripheral blood. This sequence originates from a human donor in a cohort sampled during active COVID-19. The V gene is TRBV9, the J gene TRBJ1-5; D ambiguous. The CDR3 nucleotides are TGTGCCAGCAGCGTCGGTACTACGGGTCAGCCCCAGCATTTT. Protein: CASSVGTTGQPQHF.